The 5 T cell receptor beta chains given below trace back to one sample, sequenced in a study of control samples from healthy donors and cancer patients. Clones were sequenced by immunoSEQ multiplex PCR, and TCRdb holds only the in-frame ones, with some missing. The profile shows some 49,000 clones, just over 85% of them singletons. Sequencing used PBMCs. The source of these receptors is a woman aged 45-59 years with lung cancer.

The V and J genes are TRBV19 and TRBJ2-2, with no clear D. The germline V gene has CDR1 LNHDA and CDR2 SQIVND (reference sequence). This CDR3 region has 15 residues. The V and J ends lost 2 bases and 0 bases respectively, with 7 bases between them. The CDR3 sequence: CASSIHKANTGELFF. CDR3 bases: TGTGCCAGTAGTATACATAAAGCGAACACCGGGGAGCTGTTTTTT. The full variable domain, its missing parts supplied by reference TRBV19 and TRBJ2-2, is DGGITQSPKYLFRKEGQNVTLSCEQNLNHDAMYWYRQDPGQGLRLIYYSQIVNDFQKGDIAEGYSVSREKKESFPLTVTSAQKNPTAFYLCASSIHKANTGELFFGEGSRLTVL.

The chain is built from TRBV4-3 and TRBJ2-7; D is undetermined. This CDR3 is built from 14 residues. The V gene lost 0 bases and the J gene lost 2 bases, with 8 bases spanning the gap. Germline values: CDR1 LGHNA, CDR2 YSLEER. CDR3: CASSQDFTTYEQYF. DNA of the CDR3: TGCGCCAGCAGCCAAGACTTTACAACCTACGAGCAGTACTTC.

The chain recombines TRBV12-3 or TRBV12-4 with TRBJ1-1; D might be TRBD1 (6 bases). The CDR3 totals 13 residues. V gave up 5 bases and J gave up 2 bases, with 9 bases separating them. In DNA, the CDR3 is TGTGCCAGCAGTACCAGGGGAAACACTGAAGCTTTCTTT. Translating it yields CASSTRGNTEAFF.

The V call is TRBV5-5, the J call TRBJ1-3, with 8 positions matching TRBD1. Losses at the gene ends were 2 bases for V and 2 bases for J; bases not matched to a gene: 3. Germline-derived CDR1 and CDR2 are SGHKS and YYEKEE (reference sequence). The CDR3 extends over 15 amino acids. The CDR3 reads CASSFGQGTGNTIYF. The CDR3 DNA follows: TGTGCCAGCAGCTTTGGACAGGGAACTGGAAACACCATATATTTT. The full variable domain, rest sourced from reference TRBV5-5 and TRBJ1-3, is DAGVTQSPTHLIKTRGQQVTLRCSPISGHKSVSWYQQVLGQGPQFIFQYYEKEERGRGNFPDRFSARQFPNYSSELNVNALLLGDSALYLCASSFGQGTGNTIYFGEGSWLTVV.

This sequence joins TRBV11-3 and TRBJ1-1, with TRBD1 identical over 7 bases. Germline V gives CDR1 SGHNT, CDR2 YENEEA. With V trimmed by 0 bases and J by 7 bases, 5 bases remained unmatched. There are 14 residues in the CDR3. CDR3 amino acids: CASSLDGGQSEAFF. The CDR3, as DNA: TGTGCCAGCAGCTTAGATGGGGGACAGAGTGAAGCTTTCTTT.